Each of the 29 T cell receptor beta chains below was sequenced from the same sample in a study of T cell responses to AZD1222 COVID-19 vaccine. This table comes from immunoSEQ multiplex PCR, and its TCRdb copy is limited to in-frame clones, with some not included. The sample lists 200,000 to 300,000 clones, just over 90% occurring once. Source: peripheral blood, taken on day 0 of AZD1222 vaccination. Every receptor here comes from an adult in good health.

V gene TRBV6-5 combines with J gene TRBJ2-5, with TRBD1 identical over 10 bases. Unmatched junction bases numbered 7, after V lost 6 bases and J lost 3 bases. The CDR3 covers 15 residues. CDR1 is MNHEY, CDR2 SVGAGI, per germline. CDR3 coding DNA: TGTGCCAGCAGCGTGGGACAGGGGTTTAAAGAGACCCAGTACTTC. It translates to CASSVGQGFKETQYF.

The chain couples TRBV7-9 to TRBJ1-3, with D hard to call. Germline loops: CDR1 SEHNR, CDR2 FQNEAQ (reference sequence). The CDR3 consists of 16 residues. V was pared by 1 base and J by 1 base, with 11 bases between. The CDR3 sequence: CASSLVQARSGNTIYF. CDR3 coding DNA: TGTGCCAGCAGCTTAGTTCAGGCGCGGTCTGGAAACACCATATATTTT. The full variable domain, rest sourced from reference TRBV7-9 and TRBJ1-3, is DTGVSQNPRHKITKRGQNVTFRCDPISEHNRLYWYRQTLGQGPEFLTYFQNEAQLEKSRLLSDRFSAERPKGSFSTLEIQRTEQGDSAMYLCASSLVQARSGNTIYFGEGSWLTVV.

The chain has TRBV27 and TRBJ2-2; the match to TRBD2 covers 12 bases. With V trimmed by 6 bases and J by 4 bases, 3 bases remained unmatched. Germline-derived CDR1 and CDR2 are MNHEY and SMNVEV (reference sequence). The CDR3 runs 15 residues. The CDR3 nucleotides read TGTGCCAGCAGCGGACTAGCGGGATCCACCGGGGAGCTGTTTTTT. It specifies CASSGLAGSTGELFF.

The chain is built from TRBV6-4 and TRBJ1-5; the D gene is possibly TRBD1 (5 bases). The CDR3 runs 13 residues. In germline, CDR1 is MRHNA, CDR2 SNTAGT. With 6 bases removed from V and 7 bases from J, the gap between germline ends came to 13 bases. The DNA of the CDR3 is TGTGCCAGCAGCCTAGACCGGGGGCAGCCCCAGCATTTT. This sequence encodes CASSLDRGQPQHF.

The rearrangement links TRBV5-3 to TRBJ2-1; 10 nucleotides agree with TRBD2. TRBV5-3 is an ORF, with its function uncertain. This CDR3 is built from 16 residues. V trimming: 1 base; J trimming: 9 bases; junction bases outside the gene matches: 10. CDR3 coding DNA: TGTGCCAGAAGCTTGTATCGGGCTAGCGGGAGAGCTGAGCAGTTCTTC. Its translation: CARSLYRASGRAEQFF.

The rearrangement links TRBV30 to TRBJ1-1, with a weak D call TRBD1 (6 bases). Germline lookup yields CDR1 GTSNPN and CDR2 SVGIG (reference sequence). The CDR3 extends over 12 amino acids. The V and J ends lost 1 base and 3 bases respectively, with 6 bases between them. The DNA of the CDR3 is TGTGCCTGGAGTGCAGGGGACACTGAAGCTTTCTTT. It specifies CAWSAGDTEAFF.

CDR3 sequence: CASSFLNTEAFF. In nucleotides, the CDR3 is TGTGCCAGCAGCTTCTTGAACACTGAAGCTTTCTTT. The V call is TRBV13, the J call TRBJ1-1; no reliable D call. This CDR3 is built from 12 residues. CDR1 is PRHDT and CDR2 is FYEKMQ in the germline V gene (reference sequence). Between the trimmed V and J ends, which lost 3 bases and 0 bases, there was a span of 2 bases.

CDR3 DNA sequence: TGTGCCAGCAGCTTCGGACTAGCGGGGGGACCCTCCTACAATGAGCAGTTCTTC. Residues: CASSFGLAGGPSYNEQFF. This chain joins TRBV9 and TRBJ2-1, with TRBD2 matching over 14 bases. Germline V gene data show CDR1 as SGDLS and CDR2 as YYNGEE. This CDR3 comprises 18 residues. Losses at the gene ends were 4 bases for V and 0 bases for J; bases not matched to a gene: 6.

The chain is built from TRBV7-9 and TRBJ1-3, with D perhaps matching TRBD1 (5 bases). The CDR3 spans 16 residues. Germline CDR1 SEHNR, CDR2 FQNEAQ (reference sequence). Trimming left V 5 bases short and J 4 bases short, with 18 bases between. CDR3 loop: CASSPVGGRTGNTIYF. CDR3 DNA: TGTGCCAGCAGCCCCGTGGGGGGTAGGACGGGAAACACCATATATTTT.

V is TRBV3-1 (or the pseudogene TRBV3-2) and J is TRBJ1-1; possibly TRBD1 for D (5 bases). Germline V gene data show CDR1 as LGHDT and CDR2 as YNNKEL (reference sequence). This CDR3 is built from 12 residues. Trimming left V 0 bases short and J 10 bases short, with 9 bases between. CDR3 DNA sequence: TGTGCCAGCAGCCAAGAGGGCGGGGGAGCTTTCTTT. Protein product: CASSQEGGGAFF.

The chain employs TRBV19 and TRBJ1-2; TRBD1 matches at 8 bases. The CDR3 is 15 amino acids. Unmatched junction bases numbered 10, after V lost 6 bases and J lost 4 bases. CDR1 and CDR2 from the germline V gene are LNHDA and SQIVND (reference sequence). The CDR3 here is CASRNPGQVLYGYTF. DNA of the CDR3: TGTGCCAGTAGGAATCCGGGACAGGTCCTCTATGGCTACACCTTC.

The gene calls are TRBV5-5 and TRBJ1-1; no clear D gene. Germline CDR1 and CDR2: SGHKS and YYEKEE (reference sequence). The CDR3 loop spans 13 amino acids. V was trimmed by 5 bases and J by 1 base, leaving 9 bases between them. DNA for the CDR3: TGTGCCAGCAGAAGCCGCAGGAACACTGAAGCTTTCTTT. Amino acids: CASRSRRNTEAFF.

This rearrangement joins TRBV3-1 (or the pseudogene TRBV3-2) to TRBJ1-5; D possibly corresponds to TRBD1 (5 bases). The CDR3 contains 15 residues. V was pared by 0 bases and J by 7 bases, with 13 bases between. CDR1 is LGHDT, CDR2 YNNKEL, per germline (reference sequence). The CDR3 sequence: CASSQDVTGGQPQHF. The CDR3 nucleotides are TGTGCCAGCAGCCAAGACGTCACAGGTGGGCAGCCCCAGCATTTT.

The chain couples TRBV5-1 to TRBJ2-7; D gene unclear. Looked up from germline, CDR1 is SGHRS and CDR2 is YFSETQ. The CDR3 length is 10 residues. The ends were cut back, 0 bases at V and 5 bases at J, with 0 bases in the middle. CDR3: CASSLDEQYF. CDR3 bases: TGCGCCAGCAGCTTGGACGAGCAGTACTTC.

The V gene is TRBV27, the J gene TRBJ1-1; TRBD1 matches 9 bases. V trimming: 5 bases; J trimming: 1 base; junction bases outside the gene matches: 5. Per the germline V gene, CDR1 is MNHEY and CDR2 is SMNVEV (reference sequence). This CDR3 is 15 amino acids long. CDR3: CASSPDRGWNTEAFF. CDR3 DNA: TGTGCCAGCAGTCCGGACAGGGGTTGGAACACTGAAGCTTTCTTT.

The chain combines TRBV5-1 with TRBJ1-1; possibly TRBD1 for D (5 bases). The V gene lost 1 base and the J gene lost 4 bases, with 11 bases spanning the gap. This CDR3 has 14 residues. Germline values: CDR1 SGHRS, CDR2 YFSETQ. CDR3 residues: CASSLIRGSTEAFF. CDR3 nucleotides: TGCGCCAGCAGCTTGATAAGGGGTTCCACTGAAGCTTTCTTT. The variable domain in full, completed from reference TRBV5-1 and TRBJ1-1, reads KAGVTQTPRYLIKTRGQQVTLSCSPISGHRSVSWYQQTPGQGLQFLFEYFSETQRNKGNFPGRFSGRQFSNSRSEMNVSTLELGDSALYLCASSLIRGSTEAFFGQGTRLTVV.

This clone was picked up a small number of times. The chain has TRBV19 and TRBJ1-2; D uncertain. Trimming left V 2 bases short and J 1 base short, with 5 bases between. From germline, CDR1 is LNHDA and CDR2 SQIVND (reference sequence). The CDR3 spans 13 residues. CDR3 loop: CASSIRNNYGYTF. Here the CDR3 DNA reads TGTGCCAGTAGTATAAGGAATAACTATGGCTACACCTTC.

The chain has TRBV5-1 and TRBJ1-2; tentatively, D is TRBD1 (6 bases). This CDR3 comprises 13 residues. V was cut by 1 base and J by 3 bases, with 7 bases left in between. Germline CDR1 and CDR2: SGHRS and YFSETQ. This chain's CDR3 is CASSLYRDYGYTF. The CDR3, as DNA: TGCGCCAGCAGCTTGTACAGGGACTATGGCTACACCTTC.

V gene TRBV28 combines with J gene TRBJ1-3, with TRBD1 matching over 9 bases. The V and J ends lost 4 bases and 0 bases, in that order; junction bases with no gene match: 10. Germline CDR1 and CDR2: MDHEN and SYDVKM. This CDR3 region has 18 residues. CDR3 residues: CASSSSPGQGGSGNTIYF. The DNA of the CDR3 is TGTGCCAGCAGTTCAAGCCCGGGACAGGGAGGCTCTGGAAACACCATATATTTT. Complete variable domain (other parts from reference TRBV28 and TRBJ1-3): DVKVTQSSRYLVKRTGEKVFLECVQDMDHENMFWYRQDPGLGLRLIYFSYDVKMKEKGDIPEGYSVSREKKERFSLILESASTNQTSMYLCASSSSPGQGGSGNTIYFGEGSWLTVV.

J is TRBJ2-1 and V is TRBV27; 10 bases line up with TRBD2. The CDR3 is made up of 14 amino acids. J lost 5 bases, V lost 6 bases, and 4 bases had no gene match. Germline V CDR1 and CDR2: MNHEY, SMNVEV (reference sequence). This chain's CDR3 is CASRLAGFHNEQFF. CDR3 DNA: TGTGCCAGCAGACTAGCGGGGTTCCACAATGAGCAGTTCTTC.

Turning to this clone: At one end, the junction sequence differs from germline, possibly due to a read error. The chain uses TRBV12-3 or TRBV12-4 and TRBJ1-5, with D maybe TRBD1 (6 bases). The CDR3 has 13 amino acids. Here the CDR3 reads CASRLGGHQPQHF. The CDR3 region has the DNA TGTGCCAGCAGGTTAGGGGGTCATCAGCCCCAGCATTTT.

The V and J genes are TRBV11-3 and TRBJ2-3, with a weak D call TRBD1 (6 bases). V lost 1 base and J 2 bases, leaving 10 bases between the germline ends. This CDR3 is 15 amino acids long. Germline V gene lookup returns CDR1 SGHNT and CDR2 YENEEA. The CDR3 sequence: CASSLGDKDTDTQYF. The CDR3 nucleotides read TGTGCCAGCAGCTTAGGGGACAAGGACACAGATACGCAGTATTTT.

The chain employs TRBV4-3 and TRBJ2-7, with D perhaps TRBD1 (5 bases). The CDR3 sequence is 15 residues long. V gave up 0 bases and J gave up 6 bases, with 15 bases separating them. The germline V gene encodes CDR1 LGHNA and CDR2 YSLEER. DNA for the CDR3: TGCGCCAGCAGCCAAGAGTGGGGTATGGGGCCCGAGCAGTACTTC. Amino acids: CASSQEWGMGPEQYF.

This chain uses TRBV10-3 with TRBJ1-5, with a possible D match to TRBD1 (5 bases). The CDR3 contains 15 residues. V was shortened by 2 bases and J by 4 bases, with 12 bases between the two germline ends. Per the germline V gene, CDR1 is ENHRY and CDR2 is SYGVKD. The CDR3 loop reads CAISEGRTPNQPQHF. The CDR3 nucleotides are TGTGCCATCAGTGAGGGCAGGACACCTAATCAGCCCCAGCATTTT.

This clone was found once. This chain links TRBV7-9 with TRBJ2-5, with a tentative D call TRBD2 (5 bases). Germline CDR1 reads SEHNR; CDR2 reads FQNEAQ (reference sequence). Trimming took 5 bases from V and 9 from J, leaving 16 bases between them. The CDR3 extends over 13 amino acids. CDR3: CASSQTTIRSQYF. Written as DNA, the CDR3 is TGTGCCAGCAGCCAGACTACGATCAGGTCCCAGTACTTC.

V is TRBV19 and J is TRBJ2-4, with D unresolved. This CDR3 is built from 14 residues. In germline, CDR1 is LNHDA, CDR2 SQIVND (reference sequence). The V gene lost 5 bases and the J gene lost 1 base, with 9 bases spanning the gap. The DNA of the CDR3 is TGTGCCAGTAGTGACTCCGGGGCCAAAAACATTCAGTACTTC. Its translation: CASSDSGAKNIQYF.

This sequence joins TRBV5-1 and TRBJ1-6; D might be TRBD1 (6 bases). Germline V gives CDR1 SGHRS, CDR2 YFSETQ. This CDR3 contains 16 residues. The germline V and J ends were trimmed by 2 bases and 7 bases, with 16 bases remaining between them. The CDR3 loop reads CASSLNTRDTNSPLHF. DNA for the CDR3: TGCGCCAGCAGCTTAAATACCCGGGACACAAATTCACCCCTCCACTTT.

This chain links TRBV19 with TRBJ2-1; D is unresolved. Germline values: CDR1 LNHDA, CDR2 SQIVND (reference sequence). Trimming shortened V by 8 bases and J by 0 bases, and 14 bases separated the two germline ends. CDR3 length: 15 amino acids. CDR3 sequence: CASARLASSYNEQFF. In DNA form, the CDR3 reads TGTGCCAGTGCCCGGTTGGCGAGCTCCTACAATGAGCAGTTCTTC. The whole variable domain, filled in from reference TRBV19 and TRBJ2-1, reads DGGITQSPKYLFRKEGQNVTLSCEQNLNHDAMYWYRQDPGQGLRLIYYSQIVNDFQKGDIAEGYSVSREKKESFPLTVTSAQKNPTAFYLCASARLASSYNEQFFGPGTRLTVL.

The chain's CDR3 is CASSLYSGTIKPSSGNTIYF. CDR3 in DNA: TGTGCCAGTAGTCTTTACTCCGGGACGATCAAACCCAGCTCTGGAAACACCATATATTTT. The chain links TRBV19 to TRBJ1-3; D is perhaps TRBD1 (5 bases). The CDR3 is 20 residues long. Germline CDR1 reads LNHDA; CDR2 reads SQIVND (reference sequence). Trimming took off 5 bases at V and 0 bases at J, with 26 bases between the two ends. Full variable domain (remainder filled in from reference TRBV19 and TRBJ1-3): DGGITQSPKYLFRKEGQNVTLSCEQNLNHDAMYWYRQDPGQGLRLIYYSQIVNDFQKGDIAEGYSVSREKKESFPLTVTSAQKNPTAFYLCASSLYSGTIKPSSGNTIYFGEGSWLTVV.